The clone carrying this T cell receptor beta chain was observed a few times. Its cognate antigen is unknown. The PCR used 60 Vbeta and 13 Jbeta primers. Data came from immunoSEQ multiplex PCR; TCRdb stores just in-frame clones and leaves some out. The sample has 90,000 to 110,000 clones; more than 65% are singletons. The CDR3 sequence is 16 residues long. The V gene end was trimmed by 6 bases and the J gene end by 0 bases; junction bases not matched to a gene: 10. Germline assignment: CDR1 SNHLY and CDR2 FYNNEI. The sample is drawn from a study of cytomegalovirus exposure and HLA in healthy donors. Study results and caveats: There was a cluster of highly shared sequence variants that was likely a sequencing artifact.

The clonotype originates from a man aged 30-40 years in good health and CMV-seronegative. Sequencing was done on a sample of PBMCs. The rearrangement joins TRBV2 to TRBJ1-1, with 7 positions matching TRBD1. This CDR3 is CASSAQQGSMNTEAFF. The CDR3 coding sequence is TGTGCCAGCAGCGCCCAACAGGGGAGCATGAACACTGAAGCTTTCTTT.